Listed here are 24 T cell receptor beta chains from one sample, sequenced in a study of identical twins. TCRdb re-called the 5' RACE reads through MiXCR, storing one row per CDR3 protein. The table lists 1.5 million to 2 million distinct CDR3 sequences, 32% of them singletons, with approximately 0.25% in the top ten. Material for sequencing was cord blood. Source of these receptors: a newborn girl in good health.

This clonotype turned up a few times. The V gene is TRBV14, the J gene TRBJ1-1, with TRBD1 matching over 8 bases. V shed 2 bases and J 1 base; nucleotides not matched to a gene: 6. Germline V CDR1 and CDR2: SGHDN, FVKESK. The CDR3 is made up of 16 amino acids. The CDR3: CASSQPKTGANTEAFF. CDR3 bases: TGTGCCAGCAGCCAACCGAAGACAGGGGCGAACACTGAAGCTTTCTTT.

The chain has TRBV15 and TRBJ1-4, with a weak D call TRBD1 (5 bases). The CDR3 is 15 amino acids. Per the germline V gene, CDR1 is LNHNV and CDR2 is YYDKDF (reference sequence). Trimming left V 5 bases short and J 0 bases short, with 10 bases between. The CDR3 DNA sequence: TGTGCCACCAGCGGCAGGGTTGCAACTAATGAAAAACTGTTTTTT. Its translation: CATSGRVATNEKLFF.

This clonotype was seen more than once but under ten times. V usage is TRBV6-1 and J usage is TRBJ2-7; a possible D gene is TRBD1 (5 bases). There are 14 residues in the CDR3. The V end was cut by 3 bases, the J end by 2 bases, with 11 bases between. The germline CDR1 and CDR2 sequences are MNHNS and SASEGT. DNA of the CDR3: TGTGCCAGCAGTGATTTAGGGGTCCCCTACGAGCAGTACTTC. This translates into CASSDLGVPYEQYF.

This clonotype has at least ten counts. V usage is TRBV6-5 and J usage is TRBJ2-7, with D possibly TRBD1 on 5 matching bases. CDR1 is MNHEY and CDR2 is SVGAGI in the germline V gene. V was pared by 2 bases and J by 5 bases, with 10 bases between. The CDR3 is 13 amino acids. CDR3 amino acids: CASSYTGMDEQYF. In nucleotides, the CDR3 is TGTGCCAGCAGTTACACAGGCATGGACGAGCAGTACTTC.

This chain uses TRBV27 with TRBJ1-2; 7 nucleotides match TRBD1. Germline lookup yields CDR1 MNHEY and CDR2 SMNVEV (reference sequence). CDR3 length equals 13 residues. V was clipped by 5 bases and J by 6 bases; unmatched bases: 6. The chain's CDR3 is CASSVQGRHGYTF. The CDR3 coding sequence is TGTGCCAGCAGTGTACAGGGGCGTCATGGCTACACCTTC.

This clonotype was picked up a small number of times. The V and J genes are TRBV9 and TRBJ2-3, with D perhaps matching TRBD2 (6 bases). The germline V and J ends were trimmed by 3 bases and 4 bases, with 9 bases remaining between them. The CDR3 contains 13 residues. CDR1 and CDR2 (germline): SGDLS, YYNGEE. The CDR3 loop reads CASSASAPDTQYF. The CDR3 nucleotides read TGTGCCAGCAGCGCTAGCGCCCCAGATACGCAGTATTTT. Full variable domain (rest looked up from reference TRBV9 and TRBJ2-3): DSGVTQTPKHLITATGQRVTLRCSPRSGDLSVYWYQQSLDQGLQFLIQYYNGEERAKGNILERFSAQQFPDLHSELNLSSLELGDSALYFCASSASAPDTQYFGPGTRLTVL.

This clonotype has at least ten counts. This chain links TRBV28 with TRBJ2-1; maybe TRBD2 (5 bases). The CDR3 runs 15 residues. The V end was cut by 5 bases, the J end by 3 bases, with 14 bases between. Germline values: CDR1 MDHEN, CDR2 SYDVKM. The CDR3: CASSPQRAVYNEQFF. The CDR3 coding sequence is TGTGCCAGCAGTCCCCAGAGGGCCGTCTACAATGAGCAGTTCTTC.

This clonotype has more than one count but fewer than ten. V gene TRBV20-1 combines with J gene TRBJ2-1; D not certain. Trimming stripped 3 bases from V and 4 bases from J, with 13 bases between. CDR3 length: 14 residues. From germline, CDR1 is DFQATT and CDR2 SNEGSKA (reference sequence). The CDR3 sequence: CSARVSSPYNEQFF. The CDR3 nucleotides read TGCAGTGCTAGGGTTAGCAGCCCATACAATGAGCAGTTCTTC.

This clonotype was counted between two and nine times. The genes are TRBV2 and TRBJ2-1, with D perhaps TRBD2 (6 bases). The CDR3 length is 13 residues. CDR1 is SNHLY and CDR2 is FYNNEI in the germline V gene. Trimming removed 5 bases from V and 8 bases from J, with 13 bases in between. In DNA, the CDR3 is TGTGCCAGCAGTCGACCGGGAGAGCATGAGCAGTTCTTC. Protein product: CASSRPGEHEQFF.

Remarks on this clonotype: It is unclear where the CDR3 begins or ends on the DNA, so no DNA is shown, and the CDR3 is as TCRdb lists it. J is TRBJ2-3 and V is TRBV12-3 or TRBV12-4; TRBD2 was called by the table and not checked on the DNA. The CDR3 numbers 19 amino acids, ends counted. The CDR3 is CASSSSYGLAAGSTDTQYF.

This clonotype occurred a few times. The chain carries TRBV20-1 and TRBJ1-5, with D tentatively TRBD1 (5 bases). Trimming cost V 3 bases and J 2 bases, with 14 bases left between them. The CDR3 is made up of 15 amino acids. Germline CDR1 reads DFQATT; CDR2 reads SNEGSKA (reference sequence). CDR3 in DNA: TGCAGTGCTAGGGAGGGCCAGGGAGGCAATCAGCCCCAGCATTTT. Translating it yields CSAREGQGGNQPQHF.

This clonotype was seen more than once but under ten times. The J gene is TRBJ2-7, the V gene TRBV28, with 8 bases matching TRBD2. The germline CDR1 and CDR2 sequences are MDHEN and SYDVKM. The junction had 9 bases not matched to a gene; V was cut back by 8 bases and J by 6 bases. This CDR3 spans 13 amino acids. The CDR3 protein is CASAGSGKREQYF. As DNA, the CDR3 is TGTGCCAGCGCGGGTAGCGGGAAACGCGAGCAGTACTTC.

CDR3 region: CSGFRTGYNEQYF. The DNA for the CDR3 is TGCAGTGGGTTTAGGACAGGGTACAATGAGCAGTACTTC. The V call is TRBV29-1, the J call TRBJ2-5, with 8 bases fitting TRBD1. This CDR3 has 13 residues. The V gene's germline CDR1 is SQVTM and CDR2 ANQGSEA.

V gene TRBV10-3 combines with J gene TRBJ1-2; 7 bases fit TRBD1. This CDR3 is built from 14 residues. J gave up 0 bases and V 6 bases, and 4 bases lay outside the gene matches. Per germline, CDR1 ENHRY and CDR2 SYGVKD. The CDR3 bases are TGTGCCATCAGCCCTGGACAGGCTAACTATGGCTACACCTTC. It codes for CAISPGQANYGYTF.

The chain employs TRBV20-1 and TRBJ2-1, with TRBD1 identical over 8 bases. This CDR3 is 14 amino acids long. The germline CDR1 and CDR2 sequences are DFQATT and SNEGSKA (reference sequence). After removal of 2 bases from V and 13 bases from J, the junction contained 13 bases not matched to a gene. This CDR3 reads CSARQGASQETQFF. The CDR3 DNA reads TGCAGTGCTAGACAGGGGGCCTCACAAGAGACCCAGTTCTTC.

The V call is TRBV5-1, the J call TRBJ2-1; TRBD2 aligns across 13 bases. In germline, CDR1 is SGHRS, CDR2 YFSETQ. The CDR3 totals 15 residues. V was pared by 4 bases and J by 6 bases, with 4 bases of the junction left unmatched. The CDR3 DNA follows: TGCGCCAGCAGCATGGGACTAGCGGGAATCAATGAGCAGTTCTTC. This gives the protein CASSMGLAGINEQFF.

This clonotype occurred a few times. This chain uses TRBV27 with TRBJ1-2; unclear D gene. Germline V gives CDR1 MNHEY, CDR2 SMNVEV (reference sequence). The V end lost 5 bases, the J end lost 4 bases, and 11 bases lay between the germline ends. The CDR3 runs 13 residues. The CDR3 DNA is TGTGCCAGCAGTAACGGGGAACTCTATGGCTACACCTTC. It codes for CASSNGELYGYTF.

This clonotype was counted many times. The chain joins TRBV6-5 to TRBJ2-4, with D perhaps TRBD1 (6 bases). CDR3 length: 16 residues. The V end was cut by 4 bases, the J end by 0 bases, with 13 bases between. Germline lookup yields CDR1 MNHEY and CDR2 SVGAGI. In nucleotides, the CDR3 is TGTGCCAGCAGTTCACAGGGAACCCTAGCCAAAAACATTCAGTACTTC. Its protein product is CASSSQGTLAKNIQYF.

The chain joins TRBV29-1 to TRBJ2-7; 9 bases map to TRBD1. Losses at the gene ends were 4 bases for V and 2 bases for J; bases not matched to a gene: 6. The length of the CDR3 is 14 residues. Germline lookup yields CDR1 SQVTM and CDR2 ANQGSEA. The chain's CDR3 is CSVGRGQGPYEQYF. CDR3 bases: TGCAGCGTTGGCCGTGGACAGGGGCCCTACGAGCAGTACTTC.

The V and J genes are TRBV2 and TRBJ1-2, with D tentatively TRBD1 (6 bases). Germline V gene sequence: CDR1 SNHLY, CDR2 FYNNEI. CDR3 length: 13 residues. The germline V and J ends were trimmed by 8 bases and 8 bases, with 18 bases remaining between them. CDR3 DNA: TGTGCCAGCCGGGCTTGGGACAAGGACGGCTACACCTTC. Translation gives CASRAWDKDGYTF.

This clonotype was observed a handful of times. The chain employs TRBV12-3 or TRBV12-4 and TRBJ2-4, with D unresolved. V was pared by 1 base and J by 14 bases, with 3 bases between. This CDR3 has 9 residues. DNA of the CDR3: TGTGCCAGCAGTTTAGGGGAGTACTTC. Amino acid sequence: CASSLGEYF.

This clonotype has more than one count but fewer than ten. In nucleotides, the CDR3 is TGTGCCAGCAGCTCACAGGAGTTCTACAATGAGCAGTTCTTC. Protein product: CASSSQEFYNEQFF. The rearrangement uses TRBV5-4 and TRBJ2-1; perhaps TRBD1 as D (5 bases). Trimming stripped 3 bases from V and 3 bases from J, with 10 bases between. The germline V gene encodes CDR1 SGHNT and CDR2 YYREEE (reference sequence). This CDR3 has 14 residues.

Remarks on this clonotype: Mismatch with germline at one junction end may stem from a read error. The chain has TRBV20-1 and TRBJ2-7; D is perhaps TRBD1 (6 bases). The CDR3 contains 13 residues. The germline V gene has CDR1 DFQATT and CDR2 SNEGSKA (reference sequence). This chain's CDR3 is CSAGTGSPYEQSF. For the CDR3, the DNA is TGCAGTGCGGGAACAGGGAGTCCCTACGAGCAGTCCTTC.

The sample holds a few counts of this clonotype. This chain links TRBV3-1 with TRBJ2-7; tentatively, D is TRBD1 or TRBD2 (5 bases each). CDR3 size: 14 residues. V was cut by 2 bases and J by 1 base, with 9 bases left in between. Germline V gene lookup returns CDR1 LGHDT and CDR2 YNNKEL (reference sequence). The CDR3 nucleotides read TGTGCCAGCAGCCAAAAGGGACCATCCTACGAGCAGTACTTC. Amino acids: CASSQKGPSYEQYF.